This T cell receptor beta chain was sequenced in a study of cytotoxic CD8 clonotypes in ibrutinib-treated CLL. Study as a whole: Under twelve relapsed/refractory, roughly 15 treatment-naive; around 18 IGHV unmutated.

Germline CDR1 is KGHSH and CDR2 is LQKENI. The CDR3 length is 17 residues. The germline V and J ends were trimmed by 2 bases and 0 bases, with 14 bases remaining between them. General study points: Contraction or stability on treatment characterized the public clonotypes, which were uncommon. Clonality was higher at ibrutinib response and returned toward baseline at progression.

Assay: immunoSEQ multiplex PCR; the TCRdb copy retains only in-frame clones and omits some. The sample contains about 140,000 clones, approximately 80% of which appear only once. Worth noting for this clone: Its antigen is not identified.

The chain uses TRBV18 and TRBJ1-3; unclear D gene. The origin of this receptor is a human donor with chronic lymphocytic leukemia. Here the sequenced sample was PBMCs, taken after 36 months of ibrutinib treatment. The CDR3 DNA follows: TGTGCCAGCTCACCAGGTCTGGCAGCCAACTCTGGAAACACCATATATTTT. Its protein is CASSPGLAANSGNTIYF.